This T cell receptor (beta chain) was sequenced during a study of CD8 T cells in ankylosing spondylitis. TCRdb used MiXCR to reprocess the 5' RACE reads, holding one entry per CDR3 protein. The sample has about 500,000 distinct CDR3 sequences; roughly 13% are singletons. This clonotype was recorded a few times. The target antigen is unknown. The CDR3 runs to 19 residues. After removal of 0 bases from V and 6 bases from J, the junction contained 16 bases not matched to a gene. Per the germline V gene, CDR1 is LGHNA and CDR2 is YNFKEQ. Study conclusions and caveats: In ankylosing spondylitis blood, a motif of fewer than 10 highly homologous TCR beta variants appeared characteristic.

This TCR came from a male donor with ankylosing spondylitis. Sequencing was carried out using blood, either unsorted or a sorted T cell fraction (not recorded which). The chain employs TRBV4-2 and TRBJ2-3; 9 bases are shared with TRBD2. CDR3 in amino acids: CASSQDGSGSGGVWDTQYF. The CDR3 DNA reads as TGTGCCAGCAGCCAAGATGGGTCAGGTAGCGGGGGAGTTTGGGATACGCAGTATTTT.